The 15 T cell receptor beta chains listed next were all sequenced from one sample in a study of T cells in Graves' hyperthyroidism and ophthalmopathy. Amplified TCR beta CDR3 regions came from RNA transcripts. With the HTBI primer set, the TCR CDR3 went through a first round of RT-PCR. MiXCR, applied by TCRdb to the multiplex PCR reads, yields one record per CDR3 protein. The sample gives 350,000 to 400,000 distinct CDR3 sequences, around 18% of which show up once; around two fifths is in the top ten. The source material was blood. The source of these receptors is a man aged 18 to 30 with Graves' ophthalmopathy.

This clonotype was seen repeatedly, ten times or more. V gene TRBV5-1 combines with J gene TRBJ2-5; TRBD1 is a possible D gene (5 bases). V shed 0 bases and J shed 13 bases, with 16 bases lying between them. There are 13 residues in the CDR3. Germline V gives CDR1 SGHRS, CDR2 YFSETQ. The CDR3 sequence is CASSLDPNRSPYF. DNA for the CDR3: TGCGCCAGCAGCTTGGACCCCAACAGGTCCCCGTACTTC.

This chain uses TRBV30 with TRBJ1-4; D remains unclear. V was shortened by 6 bases and J by 6 bases, with 14 bases between the two germline ends. In germline, CDR1 is GTSNPN, CDR2 SVGIG (reference sequence). The CDR3 spans 13 residues. The CDR3 bases are TGTGCCTGCCCGGGAACCCGCTATGAAAAACTGTTTTTT. Protein product: CACPGTRYEKLFF.

The J gene is TRBJ2-1, the V gene TRBV12-3 or TRBV12-4; D unresolved. The CDR3 extends over 15 amino acids. Trimming removed 0 bases at V and 6 bases at J, with 12 bases between. The CDR3 region has the DNA TGTGCCAGCAGTTTAGCAGGTAAACGGAGCAATGAGCAGTTCTTC. This encodes CASSLAGKRSNEQFF.

Ten or more counts support this clonotype. The rearrangement joins TRBV6-2 or TRBV6-3 to TRBJ1-5, with unresolved D. Trimming pared 7 bases from V and 6 bases from J, leaving 22 bases between. The germline V gene encodes CDR1 MNHEY and CDR2 SVGEGT. The CDR3 sequence is 16 residues long. The CDR3 spells CASKPTTDRITQPQHF. The CDR3 DNA is TGTGCCAGCAAACCTACCACAGACCGGATCACTCAGCCCCAGCATTTT.

This clonotype was seen many times. The V gene is TRBV5-1, the J gene TRBJ2-7; the match to TRBD1 covers 9 bases. Germline CDR1 reads SGHRS; CDR2 reads YFSETQ. This CDR3 has 18 amino acids. V lost 4 bases to trimming and J lost 2 bases; unmatched junction nucleotides: 16. The CDR3 nucleotides are TGCGCCAGCAGCCCCCGGACAGGGGAGGGGCAGGGTCCCTACGAGCAGTACTTC. It yields the protein CASSPRTGEGQGPYEQYF.

This clonotype was seen a few times. The chain joins TRBV5-6 to TRBJ2-5; the match to TRBD2 covers 11 bases. The CDR3 runs to 13 residues. V lost 8 bases and J lost 4; bases outside the gene matches: 4. Germline lookup yields CDR1 SGHDT and CDR2 YYEEEE. In DNA form, the CDR3 reads TGTGCCAGTAGCGGGGGGGCCCGAGAGACCCAGTACTTC. Protein product: CASSGGARETQYF.

This clonotype has a handful of counts. This chain joins TRBV10-3 and TRBJ1-5; 8 bases map to TRBD1. Germline V gives CDR1 ENHRY, CDR2 SYGVKD. CDR3 length equals 16 residues. The ends lost 8 bases at V and 6 bases at J; junction bases unmatched: 15. The CDR3 protein is CAIGGQESLSGQPQHF. The CDR3 DNA follows: TGTGCCATCGGGGGACAGGAGTCCCTCTCGGGTCAGCCCCAGCATTTT.

In this sample, this clonotype turned up many times. The chain has TRBV20-1 and TRBJ2-5, with TRBD2 as a possible D gene (6 bases). V was pared by 5 bases and J by 5 bases, with 9 bases between. The CDR3 has 11 amino acids. Germline values: CDR1 DFQATT, CDR2 SNEGSKA (reference sequence). DNA for the CDR3: TGCAGTGCTGGGAGGCAGGAGACCCAGTACTTC. Its protein product is CSAGRQETQYF.

This clonotype was recorded at least ten times. The chain uses TRBV5-6 and TRBJ2-6; D gene ambiguous. The V end lost 0 bases, the J end lost 0 bases, and 4 bases lay between the germline ends. The CDR3 is made up of 15 amino acids. Germline values: CDR1 SGHDT, CDR2 YYEEEE. The CDR3 DNA is TGTGCCAGCAGCTTGGAACTCTCTGGGGCCAACGTCCTGACTTTC. Residues: CASSLELSGANVLTF.

This clonotype showed up many times. The V and J genes are TRBV7-9 and TRBJ2-3, with 10 bases matching TRBD1. J gave up 4 bases and V 0 bases, and 1 base lay outside the gene matches. The CDR3 sequence is 15 residues long. Germline V lookup: CDR1 SEHNR, CDR2 FQNEAQ (reference sequence). DNA for the CDR3: TGTGCCAGCAGCTTAGCGACAGGGGGCGCAGATACGCAGTATTTT. Protein: CASSLATGGADTQYF.

At least ten counts were recorded for this clonotype. The V and J genes are TRBV6-6 and TRBJ1-1; weak D call: TRBD1 (6 bases). This CDR3 contains 15 residues. The germline gives CDR1 MNHNY, CDR2 SVGAGI (reference sequence). The V end was cut by 1 base, the J end by 1 base, with 10 bases between. CDR3: CASSYFGGSNTEAFF. In DNA form, the CDR3 reads TGTGCCAGCAGTTACTTCGGGGGCTCGAACACTGAAGCTTTCTTT.

V gene TRBV24-1 combines with J gene TRBJ2-2, with 7 positions matching TRBD2. Germline V gene lookup returns CDR1 KGHDR and CDR2 SFDVKD. This CDR3 spans 16 amino acids. The V segment lost 0 bases and the J segment 3 bases; nucleotides outside the gene matches: 3. The DNA of the CDR3 is TGTGCCACCAGTGATTTGCGGGGAGGGGACACCGGGGAGCTGTTTTTT. This gives the protein CATSDLRGGDTGELFF.

This clonotype was seen repeatedly, ten times or more. This chain uses TRBV10-3 with TRBJ2-5; 8 bases map to TRBD2. CDR3 size: 15 residues. The ends lost 4 bases at V and 2 bases at J; junction bases unmatched: 6. Germline V lookup: CDR1 ENHRY, CDR2 SYGVKD. CDR3 sequence: CAISVRLAGQETQYF. The CDR3 DNA follows: TGTGCCATCAGTGTGAGGCTAGCGGGTCAAGAGACCCAGTACTTC.

The rearrangement links TRBV6-2 or TRBV6-3 to TRBJ2-2; maybe TRBD2 (6 bases). Deletions cut 1 base from V and 6 bases from J, with 12 bases between. CDR1 MNHEY and CDR2 SVGEGT come from the germline V gene. This CDR3 has 15 amino acids. The CDR3, as DNA: TGTGCCAGCAGTTACTTGGCGGGGTCCTCCGGGGAGCTGTTTTTT. It encodes CASSYLAGSSGELFF.

This clonotype came up many times. The chain couples TRBV3-1 to TRBJ2-4, with D tentatively TRBD2 (6 bases). Trimming left V 5 bases short and J 8 bases short, with 16 bases between. This CDR3 has 14 amino acids. The V gene's germline CDR1 is LGHDT and CDR2 YNNKEL (reference sequence). CDR3 in amino acids: CASSEGTSAYIQYF. DNA of the CDR3: TGTGCCAGCAGCGAGGGGACTTCCGCATACATTCAGTACTTC.